A single sample gave rise to the 20 T cell receptor beta chains below, sequenced in a study of T cells after yellow fever vaccination. TCRdb independently ran MiXCR on the 5' RACE reads; one entry per CDR3 protein. Of roughly 300,000 distinct CDR3 sequences in the sample, roughly 8.3% were seen once. This specimen was PBMCs, taken about 49 days after the first yellow fever vaccination. Receptors were obtained from a man aged 18 to 29 who received the YFV17D yellow fever vaccine.

This clonotype was found many times. CDR3 protein: CASSLGRGGEDTQYF. CDR3 bases: TGTGCCAGCAGCTTAGGGAGGGGGGGGGAAGATACGCAGTATTTT. The gene calls are TRBV7-2 and TRBJ2-3; maybe TRBD2 (7 bases). V was shortened by 1 base and J by 5 bases, with 13 bases between the two germline ends. Germline V CDR1 and CDR2: SGHTA, FQGNSA. The CDR3 extends over 15 amino acids.

This chain joins TRBV30 and TRBJ2-2; TRBD1 is a possible D gene (5 bases). V lost 5 bases to trimming and J lost 5 bases, with 15 bases between them. CDR1 GTSNPN and CDR2 SVGIG come from the germline V gene (reference sequence). The CDR3 has 14 residues. CDR3 amino acids: CAWGRGLTTGELFF. CDR3 DNA sequence: TGTGCCTGGGGTAGGGGCTTAACAACCGGGGAGCTGTTTTTT. Based on the CDR3 plus reference TRBV30 and TRBJ2-2, the full variable domain is SQTIHQWPATLVQPVGSPLSLECTVEGTSNPNLYWYRQAAGRGLQLLFYSVGIGQISSEVPQNLSASRPQDRQFILSSKKLLLSDSGFYLCAWGRGLTTGELFFGEGSRLTVL.

V gene TRBV5-1 combines with J gene TRBJ1-5; D gene unclear. Trimming shortened V by 0 bases and J by 0 bases, and 7 bases separated the two germline ends. Germline V gene data show CDR1 as SGHRS and CDR2 as YFSETQ. The CDR3 has 15 amino acids. CDR3 in DNA: TGCGCCAGCAGCTTGGGAACGGATAGCAATCAGCCCCAGCATTTT. Protein product: CASSLGTDSNQPQHF.

V and J are TRBV7-9 and TRBJ1-1, with D tentatively TRBD1 (6 bases). The CDR3 length is 17 residues. Trimming took 6 bases from V and 0 from J, leaving 20 bases between them. Germline assignment: CDR1 SEHNR and CDR2 FQNEAQ (reference sequence). The DNA for the CDR3 is TGTGCCAGCAGTAGACAGGAGGGGCCTGGGATGAACACTGAAGCTTTCTTT. Translation: CASSRQEGPGMNTEAFF.

The chain links TRBV4-3 to TRBJ1-5; 9 positions agree with TRBD1. The CDR3 runs 20 residues. V gave up 1 base and J gave up 7 bases; unmatched junction bases: 20. Looked up from germline, CDR1 is LGHNA and CDR2 is YSLEER. The CDR3 coding sequence is TGCGCCAGCAGCCAAGCTACCCCGGGACAGGGCCTCTTACTCGCCCAGCCCCAGCATTTT. This gives the protein CASSQATPGQGLLLAQPQHF.

This clonotype was detected only a few times. The J gene is TRBJ2-1, the V gene TRBV7-2; D possibly corresponds to TRBD2 (6 bases). Trimming left V 3 bases short and J 4 bases short, with 13 bases between. The CDR3 consists of 15 residues. CDR1 is SGHTA, CDR2 FQGNSA, per germline. CDR3 sequence reads: CASSFGGTRYNEQFF. The CDR3, as DNA: TGTGCCAGCAGCTTTGGCGGGACTCGTTACAATGAGCAGTTCTTC.

This clonotype was observed a handful of times. The chain links TRBV7-2 to TRBJ2-2, with 8 bases fitting TRBD2. CDR3 length: 14 residues. Unmatched junction bases numbered 4, after V lost 4 bases and J lost 6 bases. Germline V gene data show CDR1 as SGHTA and CDR2 as FQGNSA. This CDR3 reads CASSSGGAAGELFF. The CDR3 DNA sequence: TGTGCCAGCAGCTCCGGGGGGGCCGCCGGGGAGCTGTTTTTT. The complete variable domain, with remaining parts taken from reference TRBV7-2 and TRBJ2-2, reads GAGVSQSPSNKVTEKGKDVELRCDPISGHTALYWYRQSLGQGLEFLIYFQGNSAPDKSGLPSDRFSAERTGGSVSTLTIQRTQQEDSAVYLCASSSGGAAGELFFGEGSRLTVL.

The table lists this clonotype with a few counts. This rearrangement joins TRBV24-1 to TRBJ2-5; 11 bases agree with TRBD1. The CDR3 loop spans 17 amino acids. Germline V gives CDR1 KGHDR, CDR2 SFDVKD. J gave up 2 bases and V 5 bases, and 9 bases lay outside the gene matches. CDR3 in DNA: TGTGCCACCAGTGGCCAGACCGGGACAGGGGGACAAGAGACCCAGTACTTC. This codes for CATSGQTGTGGQETQYF.

The gene calls are TRBV18 and TRBJ2-4; maybe TRBD2 (5 bases). The V end lost 2 bases, the J end lost 2 bases, and 10 bases lay between the germline ends. CDR1 and CDR2 from the germline V gene are KGHSH and LQKENI. This CDR3 has 15 amino acids. The chain's CDR3 is CASSPKGRSKNIQYF. As DNA, the CDR3 is TGTGCCAGCTCACCAAAAGGGAGATCCAAAAACATTCAGTACTTC.

The V and J genes are TRBV23-1 and TRBJ2-2, with TRBD1 identical over 9 bases. TRBV23-1 qualifies as an ORF whose function is uncertain. The CDR3 loop spans 18 amino acids. The trim removed 2 bases at V and 10 bases at J, leaving 17 bases unmatched. The CDR3: CASSQIISRDRAWEELFF. CDR3 coding DNA: TGCGCCAGCAGTCAAATTATTTCCCGGGACAGGGCTTGGGAGGAGCTGTTTTTT.

A few counts support this clonotype. This chain connects TRBV6-5 to TRBJ2-5; D may be TRBD1 (6 bases). Per germline, CDR1 MNHEY and CDR2 SVGAGI. Trimming stripped 2 bases from V and 1 base from J, with 11 bases between. The CDR3 sequence is 15 residues long. This chain's CDR3 is CASSYGQGLQETQYF. CDR3 in DNA: TGTGCCAGCAGTTACGGGCAGGGGCTCCAAGAGACCCAGTACTTC.

This clonotype was counted only a few times. The gene calls are TRBV7-8 and TRBJ2-1; D is ambiguous. Germline V gives CDR1 SGHVS, CDR2 FQNEAQ. CDR3 length: 13 amino acids. Trimming stripped 1 base from V and 7 bases from J, with 8 bases between. The CDR3 DNA reads as TGTGCCAGCAGCTTAGTTGTCCCGAATGAGCAGTTCTTC. Its protein is CASSLVVPNEQFF.

Ten or more counts support this clonotype. In nucleotides, the CDR3 is TGTGCCAGCACCCAGGGGCTAGCGGGGGTTGAGACCCAGTACTTC. This gives the protein CASTQGLAGVETQYF. The rearrangement joins TRBV6-1 to TRBJ2-5; 10 nucleotides match TRBD2. The CDR3 runs to 15 residues. V lost 7 bases to trimming and J lost 5 bases; unmatched junction nucleotides: 10. From germline, CDR1 is MNHNS and CDR2 SASEGT.

This sequence joins TRBV21-1 and TRBJ2-3; the D call in the table, TRBD2, was not verified against the DNA. TRBV21-1 is assigned pseudogene status. The length of the CDR3 is 16 residues. The CDR3 is CASSSGTLRLTDTQYF. CDR3 coding DNA: TGTGCCAGCAGCAGCGGGACCCTCCGCTTAACAGATACGCAGTATTTT.

Only a few counts were recorded for this clonotype. The chain employs TRBV5-1 and TRBJ1-1; possibly TRBD1 for D (5 bases). Trimming took off 4 bases at V and 6 bases at J, with 13 bases between the two ends. Per germline, CDR1 SGHRS and CDR2 YFSETQ. CDR3 length equals 13 residues. The CDR3 protein is CASSPPDSSEAFF. DNA of the CDR3: TGCGCCAGCAGCCCGCCCGACAGCTCTGAAGCTTTCTTT.

The chain has TRBV5-1 and TRBJ2-7; TRBD2 matches 7 bases. This CDR3 has 17 residues. Per the germline V gene, CDR1 is SGHRS and CDR2 is YFSETQ. V was pared by 7 bases and J by 2 bases, with 18 bases of the junction left unmatched. In DNA, the CDR3 is TGCGCCAGCTCTACCCTCAGTGTCCGCGGGGGTGCCTACGAGCAGTACTTC. Translating it yields CASSTLSVRGGAYEQYF.

This chain links TRBV4-2 with TRBJ2-1; D is perhaps TRBD2 (5 bases). V lost 0 bases and J lost 8, with 5 bases in between. The CDR3 consists of 12 residues. The germline CDR1 and CDR2 sequences are LGHNA and YNFKEQ. The CDR3 sequence is CASSQEGDEQFF. The DNA of the CDR3 is TGTGCCAGCAGCCAAGAGGGAGATGAGCAGTTCTTC.

The J gene is TRBJ1-3, the V gene TRBV4-2, with unresolved D. CDR1 is LGHNA, CDR2 YNFKEQ, per germline. The CDR3 has 15 amino acids. V was shortened by 1 base and J by 8 bases, with 15 bases between the two germline ends. The CDR3 region is CASSQVSTAGDTIYF. The CDR3 DNA reads as TGTGCCAGCAGCCAAGTGTCTACCGCGGGAGACACCATATATTTT.

The chain recombines TRBV7-9 with TRBJ1-1; 8 bases agree with TRBD1. Trimming took 3 bases from V and 6 from J; bases not matched to a gene: 3. The germline CDR1 and CDR2 sequences are SEHNR and FQNEAQ (reference sequence). The CDR3 runs to 13 residues. In DNA form, the CDR3 reads TGTGCCAGCAGCTTTTTGACAGGGGCTGAAGCTTTCTTT. Encoded protein: CASSFLTGAEAFF.

The chain has TRBV4-1 and TRBJ2-7; no firm D call. The CDR3 runs 14 residues. V lost 0 bases to trimming and J lost 3 bases, with 9 bases between them. Germline CDR1 reads MGHRA; CDR2 reads YSYEKL. The CDR3 nucleotides read TGCGCCAGCAGCCAAGATAACGCCATCTACGAGCAGTACTTC. Translated: CASSQDNAIYEQYF.